The clone carrying this T cell receptor (beta chain) was seen only a few times. The data are from a study of CD8+CD57+ T cells in acquired aplastic anemia. The template for TCR beta VDJ and CDR3 sequence profiling was genomic DNA. TCRdb re-derived calls from the reads in MiXCR, one entry per CDR3 protein. The table lists about 95,000 distinct CDR3 sequences, about 66% of them singletons. The V end lost 1 base, the J end lost 4 bases, and 14 bases lay between the germline ends. Per germline, CDR1 SGHTA and CDR2 FQGNSA. The CDR3 totals 15 residues. It was patients with CD8+CD57+ cell expansion by flow cytometry who were chosen for sequencing.

The receptor's source is a human donor with aplastic anemia. Material for sequencing was sorted CD4+, CD8+, or CD8+CD57+ T cells (not recorded which) from PBMCs. The J gene is TRBJ2-7, the V gene TRBV7-2, with D tentatively TRBD2 (5 bases). The CDR3 reads CASSLVPRAGYEQYF. As DNA, the CDR3 is TGTGCCAGCAGCTTAGTTCCGCGGGCCGGGTACGAGCAGTACTTC.